These T cell receptor beta chains were read from a single sample in a study of CD8+CD57+ T cells in acquired aplastic anemia. TCRdb ran MiXCR on the reads and lists one entry per CDR3 protein. The sample has some 190,000 distinct CDR3 sequences; 35% to 50% are singletons. Sequenced sample: sorted CD4+, CD8+, or CD8+CD57+ T cells (not recorded which) from PBMCs. The receptor source for this set is a human donor in good health. Both conserved end residues are part of each CDR3. D genes are given only for firm matches. Clone size appears in some rows only: once, few, many, or a class for an expanded clone.

>TRBV20-1|TRBD1|TRBJ2-4|-
TGCAGTGCCAACCCGGGACAGGGCTACATTCAGTACTTC
CSANPGQGYIQYF
>TRBV7-2|TRBD1|TRBJ2-7|once
TGTGCCAGCAGCTTAGGACAGGGAGTTGCCTACGAGCAGTACTTC
CASSLGQGVAYEQYF
>TRBV2|TRBD1|TRBJ1-4|-
TGTGCCAGCAGTGAGATGACACAGGGGTCGGAAAAACTGTTTTTT
CASSEMTQGSEKLFF
>TRBV15|TRBD1|TRBJ1-1|-
TGTGCCACCAGCAGAGGCGTACAGGGGGACACTGAAGCTTTCTTT
CATSRGVQGDTEAFF
>TRBV11-2|-|TRBJ2-1|many
TGTGCCAGCAGCTTAGATCTGGCTGTCGGTGAGCAGTTCTTC
CASSLDLAVGEQFF
>TRBV19|-|TRBJ2-7|many
TGTGCCAGCAGAACAGGGAACGAGCAGTACTTC
CASRTGNEQYF
>TRBV7-9|TRBD2|TRBJ2-1|many
TGTGCCAGCAGCGAAGACGGGAGGGAGTTCTTC
CASSEDGREFF
>TRBV2|TRBD1|TRBJ2-5|many
TGTGCCAGTCGACAGGGACGGGTAGTATCAGAGACCCAGTACTTC
CASRQGRVVSETQYF
>TRBV5-1|TRBD2|TRBJ2-5|-
TGCGCCAGCAGCTTAAGGACTAGCGGGGGGTTAGAGACCCAGTACTTC
CASSLRTSGGLETQYF
>TRBV29-1|-|TRBJ2-7|-
TGCAGCGCCCGGGCCAACTCCTACGAGCAGTACTTC
CSARANSYEQYF
>TRBV7-3|TRBD1|TRBJ2-7|many
TGTGCCAGCAGCGTTACAGGGGGCGGCGAGCAGTACTTC
CASSVTGGGEQYF
>TRBV13|TRBD1|TRBJ2-7|many
TGTGCCAGCAGCTTAGGCCGTCTTGGGACAGGGAGCTCCTACGAGCAGTACTTC
CASSLGRLGTGSSYEQYF
>TRBV6-2/TRBV6-3|-|TRBJ2-5|few
TGTGCCAGCAACCAGGGAGGCGGGGCCCTCCAAGAGACCCAGTACTTC
CASNQGGGALQETQYF
>TRBV24-1|-|TRBJ2-2|-
TGTGCCACCAGTGATACGGCCGGGCCCCGAAACACCGGGGAGCTGTTTTTT
CATSDTAGPRNTGELFF
>TRBV24-1|TRBD2|TRBJ2-5|-
TGTGCCACCAGCGGGCGGGAGGGTCATGAGACCCAGTACTTC
CATSGREGHETQYF
>TRBV9|-|TRBJ2-7|-
TGTGCCAGCAGCGTAGCTCTACAGTCCTACGAGCAGTACTTC
CASSVALQSYEQYF
>TRBV10-2|-|TRBJ1-5|many
TGCGCCAGCACAGCGGGTGAGGGCAATCAGCCCCAGCATTTT
CASTAGEGNQPQHF
>TRBV20-1|TRBD2|TRBJ2-3|-
TGCAGTGCCGGGGTAGCTAGCGGCGCAGATACGCAGTATTTT
CSAGVASGADTQYF
>TRBV10-3|-|TRBJ1-1|many
TGTGCCATCAGTGAACCTGGGGCTGAAGCTTTCTTT
CAISEPGAEAFF
>TRBV29-1|-|TRBJ1-2|-
TGCAGCGTTTCGACAGAAGGCTACACCTTC
CSVSTEGYTF
>TRBV10-1|-|TRBJ2-3|-
TGCGCCAGCAACGCGGGGAGCACAGATACGCAGTATTTT
CASNAGSTDTQYF
>TRBV27|-|TRBJ2-5|-
TGTGCCAGCAGTTTCAGGGTCCAAGAGACCCAGTACTTC
CASSFRVQETQYF
>TRBV25-1|-|TRBJ2-3|once
TGTGCCAGCAGCTGGGACGCAGAGGCCACAGATACGCAGTATTTT
CASSWDAEATDTQYF
>TRBV7-3|TRBD1|TRBJ2-1|many
TGTGCCAGCAGCGAACACAGGGGGTCGAATGAGCAGTTCTTC
CASSEHRGSNEQFF
>TRBV11-2|TRBD2|TRBJ2-7|many
TGTGCCAGCAGCTTAGAGGGGGGACTAGCTCTCGAGCAGTACTTC
CASSLEGGLALEQYF
>TRBV29-1|TRBD1|TRBJ2-2|-
TGCAGCGTTACCCCACAGGGGGAATGGGGGGAGCTGTTTTTT
CSVTPQGEWGELFF
>TRBV18|-|TRBJ2-5|few
TGTGCCAGCTCACCTAAGGACATCCAAGAGACCCAGTACTTC
CASSPKDIQETQYF
>TRBV7-9|-|TRBJ2-1|many
TGTGCCAGCAGCTCCCCCCGGGGGCTCTACAATGAGCAGTTCTTC
CASSSPRGLYNEQFF
>TRBV29-1|-|TRBJ2-7|-
TGCAGCGCTCCGGCGGGCTACGAGCAGTACTTC
CSAPAGYEQYF
>TRBV5-5|TRBD1|TRBJ2-2|-
TGTGCCAGCAGCTTGGCGGGACAGGACACCGGGGAGCTGTTTTTT
CASSLAGQDTGELFF
>TRBV10-3|TRBD1|TRBJ1-4|-
TGTGCCAGCAACAGGGGGGCTAATGAAAAACTGTTTTTT
CASNRGANEKLFF
>TRBV2|TRBD2|TRBJ2-3|-
TGTGCCAGCAGTGACGGCGCGGGAGCTACAGATACGCAGTATTTT
CASSDGAGATDTQYF
>TRBV7-2|TRBD1|TRBJ2-3|many
TGTGCCAGCAGCTATCGGACAGGGGGCGTTGGAGATACGCAGTATTTT
CASSYRTGGVGDTQYF
>TRBV10-3|-|TRBJ2-7|-
TGTGCCATCAGTGAGTCGCGTGTCAGGGAAGAGCAGTACTTC
CAISESRVREEQYF
>TRBV5-5|TRBD2|TRBJ2-5|many
TGTGCCAGCAGCTCCACCGGGACTAGCGGGAAGGAGACCCAGTACTTC
CASSSTGTSGKETQYF
>TRBV24-1|-|TRBJ1-6|few
TGTGCCACCAGTGGGAGTAGCGGTTCACCCCTCCACTTT
CATSGSSGSPLHF
>TRBV12-3/TRBV12-4|-|TRBJ2-7|many
TGTGCCAGCAGTTTAACAGGCGGCGAGCAGTACTTC
CASSLTGGEQYF
>TRBV5-1|-|TRBJ2-3|many
TGCGCCAGCGCGGCGTTAACAGATACGCAGTATTTT
CASAALTDTQYF
>TRBV7-9|-|TRBJ1-1|many
TGTGCCAGCAGCCCCCAACCACTGAACACTGAAGCTTTCTTT
CASSPQPLNTEAFF
>TRBV5-1|-|TRBJ2-3|-
TGCGCCAGCAGCAAAATAGTTTCCACAGGTTTAGATACGCAGTATTTT
CASSKIVSTGLDTQYF
>TRBV29-1|-|TRBJ1-2|few
TGCAGCGTTGGCAGGGAACACACCTTC
CSVGREHTF
>TRBV15|-|TRBJ1-4|once
TGTGCCACCGGTGGGGTGCTTAATGAAAAACTGTTTTTT
CATGGVLNEKLFF
>TRBV7-6|TRBD2|TRBJ2-1|many
TGTGCCAGCAGTGACGTGGCTAGCGGGAACTATGAGCAGTTCTTC
CASSDVASGNYEQFF
>TRBV4-2|TRBD2|TRBJ2-1|-
TGTGCCAGCAGCCCACCGGGGACTAGAGTCTCCAATGAGCAGTTCTTC
CASSPPGTRVSNEQFF
>TRBV24-1|-|TRBJ2-5|-
TGTGCCACCAGTGATTTCCCCGAGACCCAGTACTTC
CATSDFPETQYF
>TRBV12-3/TRBV12-4|TRBD1|TRBJ1-2|-
TGTGCCAGCAGACGACACCCTGCTGGTTGGGACAGGCTAGATCCTAACCATGGCTACACCTTC
CASRRHPAGWDRLDPNHGYTF
>TRBV24-1|TRBD1|TRBJ1-5|-
TGTGCCACCAGTGAGGGGACAGGGGGCTATCAGCCCCAGCATTTT
CATSEGTGGYQPQHF
>TRBV12-3/TRBV12-4|TRBD1|TRBJ1-1|-
TGTGCCAGCAGTTTAGCCGGGACAGGAGGTTTAGAAGCTTTCTTT
CASSLAGTGGLEAFF
>TRBV19|-|TRBJ1-2|once
TGTGCCAGTAACACAGGTGGCTATGGCTACACCTTC
CASNTGGYGYTF
>TRBV5-6|TRBD2|TRBJ2-1|-
TGTGCCAGCAGCCGGCGGCTAGCGGATTTCAATGAGCAGTTCTTC
CASSRRLADFNEQFF
>TRBV28|-|TRBJ1-3|few
TGTGCCAGCAGTTTCTCAGGCTCTGGAAACACCATATATTTT
CASSFSGSGNTIYF
>TRBV3-1|TRBD2|TRBJ2-7|few
TGTGCCAGCAGTCCGATGGCGGGGGGCAGAAACTCCGAGCAGTACTTC
CASSPMAGGRNSEQYF
>TRBV28|TRBD1|TRBJ1-4|-
TGTGCCAGCCAGGGGGTGAGGGAAAAACTGTTTTTT
CASQGVREKLFF
>TRBV20-1|-|TRBJ2-7|-
TGCAGTGCTAGAGAGGATACCTACGAGCAGTACTTC
CSAREDTYEQYF